This T cell receptor beta chain stems from a study of metastatic and nonmetastatic thyroid tumors. Thyroid surgery took place with no prior treatment in any patient. V was pared by 6 bases and J by 5 bases, with 11 bases between. The CDR3 covers 13 residues. This clone was picked up many times. TCRdb reprocessed the PCR reads via MiXCR. The data show approximately 31,000 clones, with approximately 19% seen just once and about 22% held by the top ten. The chain uses TRBV12-3 or TRBV12-4 and TRBJ1-3; D is uncertain. The receptor comes from a female donor with papillary thyroid cancer or a benign thyroid nodule (not recorded which). Some clones in this sample may be carry-over from other donors' samples. Specimen: blood. This chain's CDR3 is CASRAGGRNTIYF. The CDR3 bases are TGTGCCAGCAGGGCAGGCGGGAGAAACACCATATATTTT.